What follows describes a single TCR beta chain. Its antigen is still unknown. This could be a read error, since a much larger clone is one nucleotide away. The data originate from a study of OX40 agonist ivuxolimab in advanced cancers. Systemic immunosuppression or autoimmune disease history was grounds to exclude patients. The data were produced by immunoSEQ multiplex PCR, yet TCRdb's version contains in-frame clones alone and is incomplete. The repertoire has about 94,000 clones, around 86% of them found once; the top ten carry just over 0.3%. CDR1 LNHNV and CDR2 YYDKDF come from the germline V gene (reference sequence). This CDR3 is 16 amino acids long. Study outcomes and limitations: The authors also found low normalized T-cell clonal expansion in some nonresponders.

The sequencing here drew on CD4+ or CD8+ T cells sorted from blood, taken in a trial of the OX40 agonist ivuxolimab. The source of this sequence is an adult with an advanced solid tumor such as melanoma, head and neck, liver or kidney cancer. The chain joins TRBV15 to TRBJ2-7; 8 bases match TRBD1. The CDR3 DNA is TGTGCCACCAGCGGAGATCTGGCAGGGGGCTTTTTTGAGCAGTACTTC. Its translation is CATSGDLAGGFFEQYF.